This T cell receptor (beta chain) was identified during a study of T cells in Graves' hyperthyroidism and ophthalmopathy. This clonotype has a count of ten or more. This CDR3 has 15 residues. Per germline, CDR1 SGHRS and CDR2 YFSETQ. Trimming removed 1 base at V and 1 base at J, with 8 bases between. Researchers took RNA transcripts and amplified the TCR beta CDR3 regions from them. When the TCR CDR3 underwent first-round RT-PCR, the HTBI primer set was used. TCRdb processed the multiplex PCR reads anew with MiXCR; each CDR3 protein has one entry. Among 350,000 or so distinct CDR3 sequences listed, about 18% were seen once.

V is TRBV5-1 and J is TRBJ2-2; D gene unclear. The specimen sequenced was blood. The receptor was derived from a woman younger than 45 with Graves' hyperthyroidism that later progressed to Graves' ophthalmopathy. CDR3 sequence: CASSLLDLNTGELFF. CDR3 sequence (DNA): TGCGCCAGCAGCTTGTTAGACCTGAACACCGGGGAGCTGTTTTTT.